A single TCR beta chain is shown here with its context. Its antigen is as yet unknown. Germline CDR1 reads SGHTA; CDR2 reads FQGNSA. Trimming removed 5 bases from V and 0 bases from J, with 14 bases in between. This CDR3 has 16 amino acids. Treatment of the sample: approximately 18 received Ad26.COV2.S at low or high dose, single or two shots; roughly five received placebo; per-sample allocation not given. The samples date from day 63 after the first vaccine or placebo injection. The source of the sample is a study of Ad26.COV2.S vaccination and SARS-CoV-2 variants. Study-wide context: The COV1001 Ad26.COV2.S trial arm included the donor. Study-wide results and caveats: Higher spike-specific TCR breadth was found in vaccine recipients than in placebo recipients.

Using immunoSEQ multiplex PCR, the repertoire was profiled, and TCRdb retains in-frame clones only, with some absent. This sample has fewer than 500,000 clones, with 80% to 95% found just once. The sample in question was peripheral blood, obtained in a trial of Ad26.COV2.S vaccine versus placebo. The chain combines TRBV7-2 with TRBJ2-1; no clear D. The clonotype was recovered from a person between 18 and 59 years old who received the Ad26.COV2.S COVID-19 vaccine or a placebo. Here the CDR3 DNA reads TGTGCCAGCAGCCCGATTGCTTGGGGCTCCTACAATGAGCAGTTCTTC. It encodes CASSPIAWGSYNEQFF.